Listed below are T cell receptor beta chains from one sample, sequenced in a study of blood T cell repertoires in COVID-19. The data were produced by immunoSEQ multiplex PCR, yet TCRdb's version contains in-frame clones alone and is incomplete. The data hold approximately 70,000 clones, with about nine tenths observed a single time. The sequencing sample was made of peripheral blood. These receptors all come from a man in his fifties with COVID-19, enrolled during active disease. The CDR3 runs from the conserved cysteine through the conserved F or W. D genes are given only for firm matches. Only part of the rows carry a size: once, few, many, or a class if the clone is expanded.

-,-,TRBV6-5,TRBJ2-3,CASRLGSGSTDTQYF,TGTGCCAGCAGACTCGGGAGCGGGAGCACAGATACGCAGTATTTT
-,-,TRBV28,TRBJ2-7,CASSPPGIASHEQYF,TGTGCCAGCAGTCCTCCGGGGATCGCCTCCCACGAGCAGTACTTC
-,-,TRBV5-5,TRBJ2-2,CASNQGSTGELFF,TGTGCCAGCAACCAGGGGTCCACCGGGGAGCTGTTTTTT
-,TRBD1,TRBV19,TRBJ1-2,CASSPPGQGSYGYTF,TGTGCCAGTAGTCCACCGGGACAGGGGAGCTATGGCTACACCTTC
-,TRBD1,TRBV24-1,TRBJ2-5,CATSDWTGSQETQYF,TGTGCCACCAGTGATTGGACAGGAAGCCAAGAGACCCAGTACTTC
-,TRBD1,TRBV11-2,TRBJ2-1,CASSLVGTGGLYNEQFF,TGTGCCAGCAGCTTAGTTGGGACAGGGGGACTTTACAATGAGCAGTTCTTC
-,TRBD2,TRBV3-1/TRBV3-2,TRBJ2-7,CASSLGYSSGSSYEQYF,TGTGCCAGCAGCCTCGGCTATTCTAGCGGGAGCTCCTACGAGCAGTACTTC
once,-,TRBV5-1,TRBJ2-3,CASSAGRTTVSFADTQYF,TGCGCCAGCAGCGCAGGGAGGACGACCGTATCCTTCGCAGATACGCAGTATTTT
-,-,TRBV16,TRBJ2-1,CASSQSRGGYNEQFF,TGTGCCAGCAGCCAATCGAGAGGCGGCTACAATGAGCAGTTCTTC
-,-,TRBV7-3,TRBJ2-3,CASSPQTGTDTQYF,TGTGCCAGCAGCCCCCAGACAGGAACAGATACGCAGTATTTT
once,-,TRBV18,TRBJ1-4,CASSLQGFWATNEKLFF,TGTGCCAGCTCACTACAGGGATTTTGGGCAACTAATGAAAAACTGTTTTTT
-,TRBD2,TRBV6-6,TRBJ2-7,CASGGGYEQYF,TGTGCCAGCGGGGGGGGCTACGAGCAGTACTTC
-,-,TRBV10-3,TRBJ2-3,CAISRTGMTDGTSDTQYF,TGTGCCATCAGTCGGACCGGGATGACGGACGGCACCTCAGATACGCAGTATTTT
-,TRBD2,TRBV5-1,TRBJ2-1,CASSYFGTTHSYNEQFF,TGCGCCAGCAGCTATTTTGGGACTACCCACTCCTACAATGAGCAGTTCTTC
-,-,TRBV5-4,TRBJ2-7,CASRRGADYEQYF,TGTGCCAGCCGCCGGGGGGCCGACTACGAGCAGTACTTC
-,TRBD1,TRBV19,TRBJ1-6,CASSYSGTGGSPLHF,TGTGCCAGTAGTTATTCCGGGACAGGGGGTTCACCCCTCCACTTT
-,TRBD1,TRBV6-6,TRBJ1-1,CASLLRGRETEAFF,TGTGCCAGCTTGTTGAGGGGGCGCGAGACTGAAGCTTTCTTT
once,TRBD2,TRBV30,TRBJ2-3,CAWSVFKAGVTDTQYF,TGTGCCTGGAGTGTGTTTAAGGCGGGAGTCACAGATACGCAGTATTTT
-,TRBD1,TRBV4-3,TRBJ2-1,CASSQNRGDYNEQFF,TGCGCCAGCAGCCAAAACAGGGGGGACTACAATGAGCAGTTCTTC
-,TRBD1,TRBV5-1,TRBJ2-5,CASSLWGQGIQETQYF,TGCGCCAGCAGCTTGTGGGGACAGGGCATCCAAGAGACCCAGTACTTC
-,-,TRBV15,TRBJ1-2,CATSRDLLFYGYTF,TGTGCCACCAGCAGAGATCTCCTGTTCTATGGCTACACCTTC
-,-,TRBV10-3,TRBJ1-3,CAISDPTRGNTIYF,TGTGCCATCAGTGACCCAACACGTGGAAACACCATATATTTT
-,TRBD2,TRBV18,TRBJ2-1,CASSGLAGANEQFF,TGTGCCAGCTCAGGACTAGCGGGGGCGAATGAGCAGTTCTTC
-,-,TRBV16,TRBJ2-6,CASSQETSGANVLTF,TGTGCCAGCAGCCAAGAGACATCTGGGGCCAACGTCCTGACTTTC
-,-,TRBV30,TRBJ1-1,CAWSGGHNTEAFF,TGTGCCTGGAGTGGGGGGCATAACACTGAAGCTTTCTTT
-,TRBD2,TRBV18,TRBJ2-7,CASSSLAAYEQYF,TGTGCCAGCTCATCACTAGCGGCCTACGAGCAGTACTTC
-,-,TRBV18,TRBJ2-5,CASSPRAGSQETQYF,TGTGCCAGCTCACCACGGGCGGGAAGTCAAGAGACCCAGTACTTC
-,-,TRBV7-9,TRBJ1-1,CASSLGKRDTEAFF,TGTGCCAGCAGCTTGGGAAAGAGGGACACTGAAGCTTTCTTT
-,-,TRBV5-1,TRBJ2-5,CASSSPHEYQETQYF,TGCGCCAGCAGCTCCCCCCACGAGTACCAAGAGACCCAGTACTTC
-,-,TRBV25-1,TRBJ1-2,CASSEPGQNYGYTF,TGTGCCAGCAGTGAACCCGGACAGAACTATGGCTACACCTTC
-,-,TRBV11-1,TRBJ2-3,CASSYHTQGTDTQYF,TGTGCCAGCAGCTACCATACCCAGGGCACAGATACGCAGTATTTT
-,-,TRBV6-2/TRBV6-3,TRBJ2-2,CASSQTGNTGELFF,TGTGCCAGCAGCCAGACAGGGAACACCGGGGAGCTGTTTTTT
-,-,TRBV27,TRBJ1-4,CASSLSSGTLNEKLFF,TGTGCCAGCAGTTTATCATCGGGGACTCTTAATGAAAAACTGTTTTTT
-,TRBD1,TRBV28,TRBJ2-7,CATHRGMYEQYF,TGTGCCACCCACAGGGGTATGTACGAGCAGTACTTC
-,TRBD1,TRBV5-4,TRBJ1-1,CASRGTGGRTEAFF,TGTGCCAGCAGGGGGACAGGGGGCCGGACTGAAGCTTTCTTT
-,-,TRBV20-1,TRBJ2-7,CSARVEREQYF,TGCAGTGCTAGAGTTGAGCGCGAGCAGTACTTC
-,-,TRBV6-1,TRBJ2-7,CASSERTAFQQYF,TGTGCCAGCAGTGAAAGGACAGCATTTCAGCAGTACTTC
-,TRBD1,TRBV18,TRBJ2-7,CASSPPGQGSYEQYF,TGTGCCAGCTCACCCCCGGGACAGGGCTCCTACGAGCAGTACTTC
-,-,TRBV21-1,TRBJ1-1,CASSKVGVKNTEAFF,TGTGCCAGCAGCAAAGTCGGGGTTAAGAACACTGAAGCTTTCTTT
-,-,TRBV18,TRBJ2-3,CASSPGGYTDTQYF,TGTGCCAGCTCACCCGGCGGCTACACAGATACGCAGTATTTT
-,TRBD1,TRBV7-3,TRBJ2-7,CASSLRGQGGEQYF,TGTGCCAGCAGCTTAAGGGGACAGGGGGGCGAGCAGTACTTC
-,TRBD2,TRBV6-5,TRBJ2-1,CASSYLETSGRNEQFF,TGTGCCAGCAGTTACCTGGAGACTAGCGGGAGAAATGAGCAGTTCTTC
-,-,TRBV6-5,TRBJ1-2,CASSYSRAVFYGYTF,TGTGCCAGCAGTTACTCGAGGGCAGTCTTCTATGGCTACACCTTC
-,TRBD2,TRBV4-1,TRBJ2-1,CASSLEGTSHPEQFF,TGCGCCAGCAGCCTCGAGGGGACTAGCCATCCTGAGCAGTTCTTC
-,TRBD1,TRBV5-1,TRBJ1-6,CASSQGGQGSFPLHF,TGCGCCAGCAGCCAGGGGGGACAGGGTAGTTTCCCCCTCCACTTT